This TCR beta chain was captured in a study of blood T cell repertoires in COVID-19. Study in general: Sites across the United States, Italy and Spain contributed samples from acute and convalescent COVID-19. The analysed material was cDNA or gDNA that came from T cells, B-cell-depleted T cells, or PBMCs.

Trimming removed 6 bases from V and 5 bases from J, with 7 bases in between. CDR1 is SNHLY, CDR2 FYNNEI, per germline. The CDR3 sequence is 11 residues long. In the authors' methods: Estimation of nucleated cell counts relied on the amplification of reference gene primers. Profiled with immunoSEQ multiplex PCR; TCRdb holds only in-frame clones, not every one. That table furnishes V, J and clone size, whereas the DNA furnished D and trimming. The top ten hold roughly 3.6% of the sample, which has about 160,000 clones, roughly 72% seen once. This sequence joins TRBV2 and TRBJ2-5; D unclear. The source is an elderly woman with acute or convalescent COVID-19. The sample was peripheral blood. The CDR3: CASRVVETQYF. The CDR3 nucleotides read TGTGCCAGCAGGGTAGTGGAGACCCAGTACTTC. Based on the CDR3 plus reference TRBV2 and TRBJ2-5, the full variable domain is EPEVTQTPSHQVTQMGQEVILRCVPISNHLYFYWYRQILGQKVEFLVSFYNNEISEKSEIFDDQFSVERPDGSNFTLKIRSTKLEDSAMYFCASRVVETQYFGPGTRLLVL.